One and the same sample provided the 17 T cell receptor beta chains below, sequenced in a study of response to subunit inactivated influenza vaccine (dated by TCRdb to 2017 to 2018). The method behind the library was RT-PCR. Instrument on record: Illumina HiSeq 2500. TCRdb redid the processing of the public reads, applying fastp at Q25 and MiXCR, and retained in-frame beta chains. Records with the same CDR3 protein are collapsed into one entry carrying the most frequent genes and DNA. The sample table contains more than 450,000 distinct CDR3 sequences; only one count was recorded for approximately 12% of them. About 9.4% of the sample is held by the ten biggest clonotypes. The input for sequencing was PBMCs from blood, taken on the day of vaccination. The source of these receptors is a man aged 50-60 years who received an inactivated influenza vaccine. Donor details come from another sample of the same person, matched by shared clones.

In its sample, this clonotype was seen many times. The V call is TRBV12-3 or TRBV12-4, the J call TRBJ2-2, with D unresolved. V was clipped by 4 bases and J by 2 bases, with 5 bases between them. The CDR3 loop spans 13 amino acids. The CDR3 nucleotides are TGTGCCAGCAGTTCTTACAACACCGGGGAGCTGTTTTTT. Protein: CASSSYNTGELFF.

V is TRBV9 and J is TRBJ2-2; 9 bases are a match to TRBD1. J was trimmed by 4 bases and V by 2 bases; bases with no gene match: 9. In germline, CDR1 is SGDLS, CDR2 YYNGEE. The CDR3 contains 17 residues. In nucleotides, the CDR3 is TGTGCCAGCAGCGTCGCTCCGGGACAGGGTCCCACCGGGGAGCTGTTTTTT. This sequence encodes CASSVAPGQGPTGELFF.

This clonotype has a count of ten or more. The CDR3 DNA follows: TGCAGTGCTAGGACTAGCGGGGGGGCCTTCGAAAATGAGCAGTTCTTC. Its translation: CSARTSGGAFENEQFF. The J gene is TRBJ2-1, the V gene TRBV20-1; 14 nucleotides line up with TRBD2. Trimming took 3 bases from V and 7 from J; bases not matched to a gene: 8. Germline CDR1 is DFQATT and CDR2 is SNEGSKA (reference sequence). This CDR3 region has 16 residues.

This clonotype was seen only a few times. The chain carries TRBV5-1 and TRBJ2-7; a weak D match, TRBD1 (9 bases). Trimming cost V 5 bases and J 1 base, with 40 bases left between them. This CDR3 has 23 amino acids. Germline V lookup: CDR1 SGHRS, CDR2 YFSETQ. CDR3: CASRRTGTGTFPPSGQESYEQYF. CDR3 sequence (DNA): TGCGCCAGCAGACGTACCGGGACAGGGACGTTCCCCCCTAGCGGGCAGGAGTCCTACGAGCAGTACTTC.

This clonotype was observed at least ten times. The chain couples TRBV12-3 or TRBV12-4 to TRBJ1-2; D call uncertain. V lost 5 bases, J lost 4 bases, and 8 bases lay in between. CDR3 length: 12 amino acids. CDR3 sequence (DNA): TGTGCCAGCAGTCTAGGAGCCTATGGCTACACCTTC. Its translation is CASSLGAYGYTF.

CDR3 sequence: CASSPAPGQGFTGELFF. CDR3 nucleotide sequence: TGTGCCAGCAGTCCCGCACCGGGACAGGGTTTTACCGGGGAGCTGTTTTTT. This chain connects TRBV12-3 or TRBV12-4 to TRBJ2-2, with 9 bases that match TRBD1. The CDR3 loop spans 17 amino acids. V lost 5 bases to trimming and J lost 5 bases; unmatched junction nucleotides: 12.

This clonotype was picked up a small number of times. J is TRBJ2-3 and V is TRBV4-2; weak D call: TRBD2 (5 bases). Between the trimmed V and J ends, which lost 0 bases and 9 bases, there was a span of 16 bases. Germline V lookup: CDR1 LGHNA, CDR2 YNFKEQ. This CDR3 is built from 15 residues. The chain's CDR3 is CASSQDRSAAWTQYF. CDR3 sequence (DNA): TGTGCCAGCAGCCAAGATCGTAGCGCAGCGTGGACGCAGTATTTT.

In its sample, this clonotype was seen a few times. The genes are TRBV7-9 and TRBJ1-2; D unresolved. Germline CDR1 is SEHNR and CDR2 is FQNEAQ (reference sequence). This CDR3 has 15 amino acids. The V end lost 1 base, the J end lost 3 bases, and 12 bases lay between the germline ends. The CDR3 nucleotides read TGTGCCAGCAGCTTAGGCTACAAGCCGGACTATGGCTACACCTTC. This encodes CASSLGYKPDYGYTF. The whole variable domain, remainder taken from reference TRBV7-9 and TRBJ1-2, is DTGVSQNPRHKITKRGQNVTFRCDPISEHNRLYWYRQTLGQGPEFLTYFQNEAQLEKSRLLSDRFSAERPKGSFSTLEIQRTEQGDSAMYLCASSLGYKPDYGYTFGSGTRLTVV.

This clonotype was seen repeatedly, ten times or more. V usage is TRBV29-1 and J usage is TRBJ2-1, with TRBD2 as a possible D gene (6 bases). This CDR3 contains 13 residues. V was cut by 4 bases and J by 5 bases, with 12 bases left in between. Germline V gives CDR1 SQVTM, CDR2 ANQGSEA. For the CDR3, the DNA is TGCAGCGTTGCTGGATGGGGGGACAATGAGCAGTTCTTC. Encoded protein: CSVAGWGDNEQFF.

This clonotype has a handful of counts. The chain joins TRBV10-3 to TRBJ1-6; TRBD1 is a possible D gene (5 bases). This CDR3 contains 14 residues. The V gene lost 4 bases and the J gene lost 8 bases, with 12 bases spanning the gap. Germline assignment: CDR1 ENHRY and CDR2 SYGVKD. The CDR3 spells CAISGNRGDSPLHF. Here the CDR3 DNA reads TGTGCCATCAGTGGGAATCGGGGGGATTCACCCCTCCACTTT.

The chain uses TRBV19 and TRBJ2-1; 8 bases map to TRBD2. This CDR3 is 16 amino acids long. The J segment lost 4 bases and the V segment lost 3 bases, leaving 8 bases of the junction unmatched. CDR1 LNHDA and CDR2 SQIVND come from the germline V gene (reference sequence). CDR3 amino acids: CASSISGTRLYNEQFF. The CDR3 bases are TGTGCCAGTAGTATTTCCGGGACTAGATTATACAATGAGCAGTTCTTC.

This clonotype was picked up many times. The genes are TRBV28 and TRBJ2-7; D is possibly TRBD1 (5 bases). V was shortened by 3 bases and J by 0 bases, with 9 bases between the two germline ends. There are 14 residues in the CDR3. Per the germline V gene, CDR1 is MDHEN and CDR2 is SYDVKM. The chain's CDR3 is CASSFQGYSYEQYF. The CDR3 DNA reads as TGTGCCAGCAGTTTTCAGGGATACTCCTACGAGCAGTACTTC.

The rearrangement joins TRBV9 to TRBJ2-3, with D unresolved. The CDR3 covers 15 residues. Trimming removed 0 bases at V and 0 bases at J, with 8 bases between. Germline V lookup: CDR1 SGDLS, CDR2 YYNGEE. CDR3 DNA: TGTGCCAGCAGCGTAGGGCTCACTAGCACAGATACGCAGTATTTT. Its protein product is CASSVGLTSTDTQYF.

This clonotype was picked up a small number of times. This chain links TRBV24-1 with TRBJ2-3; D is possibly TRBD2 (6 bases). Trimming cost V 2 bases and J 6 bases, with 11 bases left between them. Germline V gene data show CDR1 as KGHDR and CDR2 as SFDVKD. CDR3 length: 14 residues. CDR3 DNA sequence: TGTGCCACCAGTGATTCCGGGACTGTGGATACGCAGTATTTT. Amino acids: CATSDSGTVDTQYF.

V is TRBV20-1 and J is TRBJ2-3; TRBD2 matches 13 bases. Trimming removed 5 bases from V and 5 bases from J; junction bases left unmatched: 7. This CDR3 contains 15 residues. CDR1 is DFQATT and CDR2 is SNEGSKA in the germline V gene (reference sequence). The CDR3 here is CSARGLAGWGDTQYF. The CDR3 DNA sequence: TGCAGTGCTCGGGGACTAGCGGGATGGGGAGATACGCAGTATTTT.

As DNA, the CDR3 is TGTGCCACCAGTGATGCTAGCGGCAGCTCCTACAATGAGCAGTTCTTC. Protein product: CATSDASGSSYNEQFF. This chain uses TRBV24-1 with TRBJ2-1; 7 nucleotides align to TRBD2. In germline, CDR1 is KGHDR, CDR2 SFDVKD. The CDR3 sequence is 16 residues long. The V gene end was trimmed by 3 bases and the J gene end by 0 bases; junction bases not matched to a gene: 4.

The chain couples TRBV6-1 to TRBJ2-1; unclear D gene. Looked up from germline, CDR1 is MNHNS and CDR2 is SASEGT. This CDR3 comprises 14 residues. The germline V and J ends were trimmed by 1 base and 1 base, with 5 bases remaining between them. The CDR3 region is CASSEDRSYNEQFF. The CDR3 DNA is TGTGCCAGCAGTGAAGACAGATCCTACAATGAGCAGTTCTTC.